Below, 22 T cell receptor beta chains from the same sample are listed, as sequenced in a study of immune reconstitution after stem cell transplant in scleroderma. MiXCR was run by TCRdb on the RT-PCR reads, yielding one entry per CDR3 protein. Altogether about 2,200 distinct CDR3 sequences are present, over 7% being singletons, with the ten largest covering around an eighth. The sample was collected before or after autologous hematopoietic stem cell transplantation (not recorded which). The receptors stem from a male donor with systemic sclerosis.

V is TRBV30 and J is TRBJ1-1; D is possibly TRBD1 (6 bases). This CDR3 has 14 residues. The germline V and J ends were trimmed by 2 bases and 11 bases, with 21 bases remaining between them. Germline CDR1 reads GTSNPN; CDR2 reads SVGIG (reference sequence). CDR3 residues: CAWSPSRQVSRAFF. CDR3 DNA sequence: TGTGCCTGGAGTCCCTCGAGACAGGTTTCTAGGGCTTTCTTT.

The table lists this clonotype with a few counts. This chain links TRBV29-1 with TRBJ1-2; the match to TRBD1 covers 7 bases. Trimming at V came to 4 bases and at J to 4 bases, leaving 9 bases not matched to a gene. CDR1 SQVTM and CDR2 ANQGSEA come from the germline V gene. This CDR3 spans 14 amino acids. The CDR3 sequence is CSVGNRGDLYGYTF. CDR3 in DNA: TGCAGCGTTGGGAACAGGGGCGACCTCTATGGCTACACCTTC.

The table lists this clonotype with a few counts. The rearrangement links TRBV24-1 to TRBJ2-1; D is ambiguous. Germline CDR1 reads KGHDR; CDR2 reads SFDVKD. The V and J ends lost 6 bases and 5 bases respectively, with 13 bases between them. The CDR3 extends over 14 amino acids. The CDR3 DNA reads TGTGCCACCAGTAGGCGATCAAAGGACAATGAGCAGTTCTTC. It translates to CATSRRSKDNEQFF.

In this sample, this clonotype is medium-sized. The V call is TRBV29-1, the J call TRBJ1-2; TRBD1 aligns across 9 bases. With 4 bases clipped from V and 6 bases from J, the junction kept 9 bases outside the gene matches. The CDR3 totals 14 residues. Germline V gene data show CDR1 as SQVTM and CDR2 as ANQGSEA. The CDR3: CSVGGTGKGNGYTF. The DNA of the CDR3 is TGCAGCGTTGGAGGGACAGGGAAGGGGAATGGCTACACCTTC.

By share of the sample, this clonotype is medium-sized (0.01 to 0.1%). The gene calls are TRBV29-1 and TRBJ1-1; 7 nucleotides align to TRBD1. In germline, CDR1 is SQVTM, CDR2 ANQGSEA. V shed 2 bases, J shed 11 bases, and the junction held 11 bases outside the gene matches. The CDR3 runs to 13 residues. The CDR3 here is CSVERDSEAYAFF. The CDR3 nucleotides are TGCAGCGTTGAAAGGGACAGCGAGGCATATGCTTTCTTT.

The chain recombines TRBV5-1 with TRBJ1-6, with 9 nucleotides matching TRBD1. CDR1 is SGHRS, CDR2 YFSETQ, per germline. V dropped 7 bases and J dropped 7; count of bases not matched to a gene: 0. This CDR3 has 12 amino acids. This CDR3 is CASGTGNSPLHF. The CDR3 DNA reads TGCGCCAGCGGGACAGGGAATTCACCCCTCCACTTT.

This clonotype is labeled as medium-sized. The CDR3 is CASSLALNTEAFF. The CDR3, as DNA: TGCGCCAGCAGCTTGGCATTGAACACTGAAGCTTTCTTT. The genes are TRBV5-1 and TRBJ1-1, with unresolved D. Germline CDR1 SGHRS, CDR2 YFSETQ. The V gene lost 0 bases and the J gene lost 0 bases, with 3 bases spanning the gap. The CDR3 length is 13 residues. The full variable domain, in which reference TRBV5-1 and TRBJ1-1 provide the parts outside the CDR3, is KAGVTQTPRYLIKTRGQQVTLSCSPISGHRSVSWYQQTPGQGLQFLFEYFSETQRNKGNFPGRFSGRQFSNSRSEMNVSTLELGDSALYLCASSLALNTEAFFGQGTRLTVV.

With respect to this clonotype: Just one base apart from a much larger clone, this may be a read error. The rearrangement joins TRBV5-6 to TRBJ2-3; maybe TRBD1 (6 bases). This CDR3 region has 14 residues. V was clipped by 3 bases and J by 4 bases, with 12 bases between them. Germline loops: CDR1 SGHDT, CDR2 YYEEEE. Here the CDR3 DNA reads TGTGCCAGCAGCTCCAGGAGGACAGCAGATACGCAGTATTTT. Translated, it gives CASSSRRTADTQYF.

By share, this clonotype counts as medium-sized (0.01 to 0.1%). The gene calls are TRBV21-1 and TRBJ2-1; TRBD1 was called by the table and not checked on the DNA. TRBV21-1 is shown as a pseudogene. This CDR3 has 12 residues. The CDR3 bases are TGTGCCAGCCGCGAGGGGTACAATGAGCAGTTCTTC. Translated: CASREGYNEQFF.

This clonotype is medium-sized (0.01 to 0.1%) in the sample. The J gene is TRBJ2-1, the V gene TRBV12-3 or TRBV12-4, with 7 bases matching TRBD2. V lost 5 bases and J lost 8; bases outside the gene matches: 9. CDR3 length: 14 residues. This CDR3 reads CASSAGEVGDEQFF. Written as DNA, the CDR3 is TGTGCCAGCAGTGCGGGAGAAGTCGGCGATGAGCAGTTCTTC.

In its sample, this clonotype ranks as medium-sized (0.01 to 0.1%). The rearrangement joins TRBV15 to TRBJ1-2; no definite D call. Germline loops: CDR1 LNHNV, CDR2 YYDKDF (reference sequence). The CDR3 is 15 amino acids. V was cut by 1 base and J by 4 bases, with 13 bases left in between. The CDR3 bases are TGTGCCACCAGCAGAGGACTCGAGGGAAGCTATGGCTACACCTTC. Amino acid sequence: CATSRGLEGSYGYTF.

Relative to its sample, this clonotype is medium-sized (0.01 to 0.1%). The V call is TRBV29-1, the J call TRBJ2-2, with 8 bases identical to TRBD1. CDR1 and CDR2 (germline): SQVTM, ANQGSEA. Unmatched junction bases numbered 9, after V lost 6 bases and J lost 0 bases. This CDR3 has 16 residues. CDR3 DNA sequence: TGCAGCGTCACCGGGACAGGACACTCGAACACCGGGGAGCTGTTTTTT. It encodes CSVTGTGHSNTGELFF.

By share, this clonotype ranks as medium-sized. This chain uses TRBV4-2 with TRBJ1-1; D gene unclear. V lost 1 base to trimming and J lost 3 bases, with 3 bases between them. The V gene's germline CDR1 is LGHNA and CDR2 YNFKEQ. This CDR3 comprises 12 residues. CDR3 sequence (DNA): TGTGCCAGCAGCCAAGTCGACACTGAAGCTTTCTTT. Protein product: CASSQVDTEAFF.

In its sample, this clonotype ranks as medium-sized. This rearrangement joins TRBV20-1 to TRBJ2-7; 7 bases match TRBD1. Germline assignment: CDR1 DFQATT and CDR2 SNEGSKA (reference sequence). J was trimmed by 3 bases and V by 4 bases; bases with no gene match: 6. The CDR3 totals 13 residues. The CDR3 is CSANPGQFYEQYF. In DNA form, the CDR3 reads TGCAGTGCTAACCCGGGACAGTTCTACGAGCAGTACTTC.

This clonotype was picked up one time. This sequence may be a read error, since a much larger clone differs from it by one base. The chain carries TRBV5-8 and TRBJ2-3, with 7 bases that match TRBD2. V lost 7 bases and J lost 3; bases outside the gene matches: 11. The CDR3 has 15 amino acids. CDR1 and CDR2 from the germline V gene are SGHTS and YDEGEE. The CDR3 reads CASGSPGLPTDTQYF. The CDR3 DNA sequence: TGTGCCAGCGGCTCCCCGGGACTACCAACAGATACGCAGTATTTT.

On this clonotype itself: A clone one base away is much larger, so this may be a read error. The J gene is TRBJ2-3, the V gene TRBV7-9, with no clear D. Germline CDR1 SEHNR, CDR2 FQNEAQ (reference sequence). The CDR3 loop spans 15 amino acids. CDR3 sequence reads: CASGLLKSVGDTQYF. The CDR3 DNA sequence: TGTGCCAGCGGCTTATTGAAAAGCGTTGGGGATACGCAGTATTTT.

This sequence joins TRBV29-1 and TRBJ2-2; D ambiguous. V was trimmed by 3 bases and J by 3 bases, leaving 5 bases between them. This CDR3 comprises 12 residues. CDR1 is SQVTM, CDR2 ANQGSEA, per germline. The CDR3 DNA reads TGCAGCGTTGACGTAGACACCGGGGAGCTGTTTTTT. This translates into CSVDVDTGELFF.

The chain carries TRBV18 and TRBJ1-6; D gene unclear. V lost 3 bases and J lost 7, with 7 bases in between. Germline CDR1 reads KGHSH; CDR2 reads LQKENI. This CDR3 has 13 residues. The CDR3: CASSPDSNSPLHF. The CDR3, as DNA: TGTGCCAGCTCACCTGACTCAAATTCACCCCTCCACTTT.

By share, this clonotype counts as medium-sized (0.01 to 0.1%). The V call is TRBV20-1, the J call TRBJ2-3; 13 positions match TRBD2. The CDR3 runs 14 residues. The ends lost 6 bases at V and 9 bases at J; junction bases unmatched: 9. Germline CDR1 is DFQATT and CDR2 is SNEGSKA (reference sequence). CDR3: CSATGTSGDGTQYF. The DNA of the CDR3 is TGCAGTGCCACCGGGACTAGCGGGGATGGAACGCAGTATTTT.

By frequency in the sample, this clonotype is medium-sized. The V and J genes are TRBV5-1 and TRBJ2-7; 11 bases match TRBD2. The CDR3 is 15 amino acids. The germline CDR1 and CDR2 sequences are SGHRS and YFSETQ. The V gene end was trimmed by 0 bases and the J gene end by 4 bases; junction bases not matched to a gene: 3. CDR3 nucleotide sequence: TGCGCCAGCAGCTTGGGGACTAGCGGGTCTTACGAGCAGTACGTC. This translates into CASSLGTSGSYEQYV.

In its sample, this clonotype is medium-sized (0.01 to 0.1%). V is TRBV29-1 and J is TRBJ1-1; TRBD1 is a possible D gene (5 bases). This CDR3 spans 14 amino acids. Looked up from germline, CDR1 is SQVTM and CDR2 is ANQGSEA. V lost 4 bases, J lost 0 bases, and 12 bases lay in between. CDR3: CSVVRGSLNTEAFF. DNA of the CDR3: TGCAGCGTTGTTAGGGGATCCTTGAACACTGAAGCTTTCTTT.

By proportion, this clonotype is medium-sized (0.01 to 0.1%). This chain joins TRBV5-1 and TRBJ2-3; the D is unclear. This CDR3 is built from 14 residues. Germline V CDR1 and CDR2: SGHRS, YFSETQ. V was shortened by 1 base and J by 1 base, with 7 bases between the two germline ends. This CDR3 is CASSLRLGTDTQYF. The CDR3 region has the DNA TGCGCCAGCAGCTTGCGGCTAGGCACAGATACGCAGTATTTT.